A single sample is the source of the 11 T cell receptor beta chains below, sequenced in a study of CD8+CD57+ T cells in acquired aplastic anemia. Using genomic DNA as the template, TCR beta VDJ and CDR3 profiling was carried out. TCRdb reprocessed the reads with MiXCR, giving one entry per CDR3 protein. The table shows around 150,000 distinct CDR3 sequences, with 71% occurring only once. It was patients with CD8+CD57+ cell expansion by flow cytometry who were chosen for sequencing. The sample was sorted CD4+, CD8+, or CD8+CD57+ T cells (not recorded which) from PBMCs. The receptors shown here come from a human donor with aplastic anemia.

V usage is TRBV7-9 and J usage is TRBJ1-2; no clear D gene. The CDR3 extends over 10 amino acids. With 2 bases removed from V and 8 bases from J, the gap between germline ends came to 3 bases. Germline V gene sequence: CDR1 SEHNR, CDR2 FQNEAQ (reference sequence). The CDR3 bases are TGTGCCAGCAGCTTAAACGGCTACACCTTC. This translates into CASSLNGYTF.

This clonotype came up once. One junction end disagrees with the germline gene, perhaps due to a read error. This chain joins TRBV7-2 and TRBJ2-5, with D possibly TRBD2 on 6 matching bases. The germline V gene encodes CDR1 SGHTA and CDR2 FQGNSA. CDR3 length: 16 residues. The CDR3 sequence is CASSYISRDGGETQYF. The CDR3 nucleotides read TGCGCCAGCAGCTACATTAGCCGGGACGGAGGGGAGACCCAGTACTTC.

The chain combines TRBV10-3 with TRBJ2-2; D is tentatively TRBD1 or TRBD2 (5 bases each). The germline gives CDR1 ENHRY, CDR2 SYGVKD. This CDR3 contains 13 residues. Trimming shortened V by 10 bases and J by 4 bases, and 13 bases separated the two germline ends. The CDR3 spells CASSRDGTGELFF. The CDR3 DNA reads as TGTGCCAGCAGCCGGGACGGCACCGGGGAGCTGTTTTTT.

V is TRBV29-1 and J is TRBJ1-5; 7 bases match TRBD1. The germline CDR1 and CDR2 sequences are SQVTM and ANQGSEA. The CDR3 spans 13 residues. Trimming removed 4 bases from V and 3 bases from J; junction bases left unmatched: 3. The CDR3 nucleotides read TGCAGCGTTGGGACAGGCGTCAATCAGCCCCAGCATTTT. This translates into CSVGTGVNQPQHF. Supplemented by reference TRBV29-1 and TRBJ1-5, the full variable domain reads SAVISQKPSRDICQRGTSLTIQCQVDSQVTMMFWYRQQPGQSLTLIATANQGSEATYESGFVIDKFPISRPNLTFSTLTVSNMSPEDSSIYLCSVGTGVNQPQHFGDGTRLSIL.

This clonotype was recorded a few times. CDR3: CASSESRGINTEAFF. The CDR3 nucleotides read TGCGCCAGCAGTGAGTCCAGGGGGATAAACACTGAAGCTTTCTTT. V usage is TRBV10-1 and J usage is TRBJ1-1; 7 bases are shared with TRBD1. Germline loops: CDR1 WNHNN, CDR2 SYGVQD (reference sequence). The V and J ends lost 0 bases and 2 bases, in that order; junction bases with no gene match: 3. This CDR3 comprises 15 residues.

In its sample, this clonotype was seen a few times. V and J are TRBV20-1 and TRBJ2-1; 9 positions agree with TRBD1. Trimming cost V 6 bases and J 7 bases; bases outside gene matches: 7. The CDR3 loop spans 13 amino acids. Looked up from germline, CDR1 is DFQATT and CDR2 is SNEGSKA (reference sequence). The DNA of the CDR3 is TGCAGTGCCAGCGGGACAGGGTCGAATGAGCAGTTCTTC. Residues: CSASGTGSNEQFF.

The J gene is TRBJ2-3, the V gene TRBV7-8; perhaps TRBD2 as D (5 bases). Germline V lookup: CDR1 SGHVS, CDR2 FQNEAQ. The ends were cut back, 5 bases at V and 2 bases at J, with 17 bases in the middle. This CDR3 has 16 amino acids. CDR3 in amino acids: CASSPSGNDYTDTQYF. CDR3 coding DNA: TGTGCCAGCAGCCCCTCGGGTAACGACTACACAGATACGCAGTATTTT.

This clonotype has at least ten counts. The V and J genes are TRBV20-1 and TRBJ2-1; possible D gene TRBD2, 6 bases. Trimming shortened V by 6 bases and J by 8 bases, and 14 bases separated the two germline ends. Germline V CDR1 and CDR2: DFQATT, SNEGSKA (reference sequence). This CDR3 has 12 residues. The CDR3 region is CSAGGLRDEQFF. Written as DNA, the CDR3 is TGCAGTGCCGGGGGACTCCGGGATGAGCAGTTCTTC.

In its sample, this clonotype was seen once. This rearrangement joins TRBV10-1 to TRBJ1-5, with D possibly matching TRBD1 (6 bases). The germline V gene has CDR1 WNHNN and CDR2 SYGVQD (reference sequence). Deletions cut 4 bases from V and 9 bases from J, with 13 bases between. CDR3 length: 13 residues. The CDR3 loop reads CASSGGQGLPQHF. In DNA, the CDR3 is TGCGCCAGCAGTGGGGGGCAGGGATTGCCCCAGCATTTT.

The chain is built from TRBV15 and TRBJ1-5; no definite D call. Germline lookup yields CDR1 LNHNV and CDR2 YYDKDF (reference sequence). Between the trimmed V and J ends, which lost 6 bases and 0 bases, there was a span of 9 bases. This CDR3 region has 14 residues. DNA for the CDR3: TGTGCCACCAGTGAGTTCTCTAGCAATCAGCCCCAGCATTTT. Protein sequence: CATSEFSSNQPQHF.

This chain uses TRBV7-3 with TRBJ2-1, with 7 bases aligning to TRBD1. The CDR3 is 13 residues long. The J segment lost 5 bases and the V segment lost 4 bases, leaving 2 bases of the junction unmatched. CDR1 SGHTA and CDR2 FQGTGA come from the germline V gene. CDR3 sequence: CASSWTGHNEQFF. As DNA, the CDR3 is TGTGCCAGCAGCTGGACAGGACACAATGAGCAGTTCTTC.